These T cell receptor beta chains were read from a single sample in a study of identical twins. TCRdb used MiXCR to reprocess the 5' RACE reads, holding one entry per CDR3 protein. The sample includes under 400,000 distinct CDR3 sequences, around 9.7% of them seen just once. The specimen sequenced was naive T cells sorted from blood. These receptors were obtained from a woman aged 50 to 60 in good health. The CDR3 runs from the conserved cysteine through the conserved F or W. A D gene is named only where the DNA matches it firmly. Only some rows state a clone size, as once, few, many or a class for expanded clones.

D gene | J gene | V gene | clone size | CDR3 protein | CDR3 DNA
TRBD2 | TRBJ2-1 | TRBV20-1 | few | CSATPKPGLAGEGYYINEQFF | TGCAGTGCTACACCTAAACCGGGACTAGCGGGAGAGGGGTACTACATCAATGAGCAGTTCTTC
- | TRBJ2-3 | TRBV2 | - | CASSWGPSERRAGTDTQYF | TGTGCCAGCAGTTGGGGACCCAGCGAACGTCGAGCTGGCACAGATACGCAGTATTTT
TRBD1 | TRBJ2-1 | TRBV20-1 | few | CSAPPGQGPYNEQFF | TGCAGTGCTCCCCCGGGACAGGGGCCCTACAATGAGCAGTTCTTC
TRBD1 | TRBJ1-2 | TRBV7-8 | many | CASSLPTRQGIDYGYTF | TGTGCCAGCAGCTTACCTACCAGACAGGGTATCGACTATGGCTACACCTTC
TRBD1 | TRBJ1-2 | TRBV15 | few | CATSNSDRVSFYGYTF | TGTGCCACCAGCAACTCGGACAGGGTGAGCTTCTATGGCTACACCTTC
- | TRBJ2-7 | TRBV23-1 | few | CASKATCLYEQYF | TGCGCCAGCAAAGCAACTTGTCTCTACGAGCAGTACTTC
- | TRBJ2-6 | TRBV9 | - | CASSPRRVVSGANVLTF | TGTGCCAGCAGCCCCCGGCGAGTGGTCTCTGGGGCCAACGTCCTGACTTTC
- | TRBJ2-1 | TRBV6-1 | few | CASSEGTDNEQFF | TGTGCCAGCAGTGAAGGGACAGACAATGAGCAGTTCTTC
- | TRBJ1-2 | TRBV4-1 | many | CASSQTQFESYGYTF | TGCGCCAGCAGCCAAACCCAGTTCGAGAGCTATGGCTACACCTTC
- | TRBJ2-5 | TRBV7-9 | - | CASSLDLWGETQYF | TGTGCCAGCAGCTTAGATCTTTGGGGGGAGACCCAGTACTTC
TRBD1 | TRBJ1-1 | TRBV5-1 | - | CASALEGANTEAFF | TGCGCCAGCGCTCTTGAGGGGGCCAACACTGAAGCTTTCTTT
- | TRBJ2-3 | TRBV27 | few | CASSPSNRLHSTDTQYF | TGTGCCAGCAGTCCATCAAACAGGCTTCATAGCACAGATACGCAGTATTTT
TRBD1 | TRBJ1-5 | TRBV20-1 | many | CSARPGTGVNQPQHF | TGCAGTGCTAGACCCGGGACAGGGGTCAATCAGCCCCAGCATTTT
TRBD2 | TRBJ2-2 | TRBV15 | - | CATSTGLGNTGELFF | TGTGCCACCAGCACGGGACTAGGGAACACCGGGGAGCTGTTTTTT
- | TRBJ2-5 | TRBV14 | many | CASSQDGAQGETQYF | TGTGCCAGCAGCCAAGATGGGGCACAGGGCGAGACCCAGTACTTC